This T cell receptor beta chain was recovered during a study of OX40 agonist ivuxolimab in advanced cancers. Study-level background: Patients were infused with ivuxolimab every 2 weeks at 0.01 to 10 mg/kg. Treatment received earlier with anti-PD-1, anti-PD-L1 or anti-CTLA-4 agents was allowed, and 40% had some. Study-level findings and limits: Certain nonresponders additionally had low normalized T-cell clonal expansion.

The CDR3 is 14 residues long. Trimming removed 6 bases from V and 3 bases from J; junction bases left unmatched: 4. Germline lookup yields CDR1 SGHDN and CDR2 FVKESK. Autoimmune disease history or systemic immunosuppression led to patient exclusion. Assay: immunoSEQ multiplex PCR; the TCRdb copy retains only in-frame clones and omits some. The sample lists around 50,000 clones; roughly nine tenths were seen once. Note on this clone: Its antigen remains unidentified.

The material sequenced was CD4+ or CD8+ T cells sorted from blood, taken in a trial of the OX40 agonist ivuxolimab. The receptor was derived from an adult with an advanced solid tumor such as melanoma, head and neck, liver or kidney cancer. This chain links TRBV14 with TRBJ2-1; the match to TRBD2 covers 8 bases. The chain's CDR3 is CASRPTSGYNEQFF. CDR3 DNA: TGTGCCAGCAGGCCCACTAGCGGCTACAATGAGCAGTTCTTC.